The present TCR beta chain was sequenced within a study of cytomegalovirus exposure and HLA in healthy donors. Findings and limits, study-wide: TCR beta chains numbering about 160 were designated cytomegalovirus-associated.

To note about this clone: Its antigen is currently unknown.

Both 60 Vbeta primers and 13 Jbeta primers went into the PCR. Profiling relied on immunoSEQ multiplex PCR, and the TCRdb table lists in-frame clones only, not all of them. The sample records about 78,000 clones, about three quarters being singletons. Samples came from healthy bone marrow donors. Nominally healthy donors provided the samples, though records likely missed some immune exposures. CDR1 LNHDA and CDR2 SQIVND come from the germline V gene (reference sequence). Trimming left V 7 bases short and J 9 bases short, with 16 bases between. The CDR3 loop spans 13 amino acids. The receptor was isolated from a middle-aged woman in good health and CMV-seropositive. Sequencing was performed on PBMCs. This chain connects TRBV19 to TRBJ2-1; TRBD2 might be the D (6 bases). The CDR3 reads CASTETSLGEQFF. CDR3 nucleotide sequence: TGTGCCAGTACCGAGACTAGTCTAGGTGAGCAGTTCTTC. Drawing the rest from reference TRBV19 and TRBJ2-1, the complete variable domain is DGGITQSPKYLFRKEGQNVTLSCEQNLNHDAMYWYRQDPGQGLRLIYYSQIVNDFQKGDIAEGYSVSREKKESFPLTVTSAQKNPTAFYLCASTETSLGEQFFGPGTRLTVL.